This T cell receptor beta chain was sequenced for a study of blood T cell repertoires in COVID-19. Study-wide context: Sites in the United States, Italy and Spain provided acute and convalescent COVID-19 samples. T cells, B-cell-depleted T cells, or PBMCs provided the cDNA or gDNA that served as material.

The germline V gene encodes CDR1 MNHEY and CDR2 SMNVEV (reference sequence). CDR3 length equals 15 residues. V gave up 4 bases and J gave up 2 bases; unmatched junction bases: 5. Under the authors' procedure: Amplification from reference gene primers served as the basis for estimated nucleated cell counts. Sequencing used immunoSEQ multiplex PCR; TCRdb keeps in-frame clones, though not all of them. From that table come the V and J calls and clone size; the DNA was used to work out D and trimming. The table has fewer than 50,000 clones, approximately 85% seen once. Sequenced input: peripheral blood. The clonotype comes from a man aged 35-49 years with active or convalescent COVID-19. V and J are TRBV27 and TRBJ2-5, with 9 bases fitting TRBD2. The CDR3 DNA reads TGTGCCAGCAGTTCTAGCGGGGCCCCACAAGAGACCCAGTACTTC. This encodes CASSSSGAPQETQYF.